A selection of T cell receptor beta chains follows, all from one sample in a study of OX40 agonist ivuxolimab in advanced cancers. Using immunoSEQ multiplex PCR, the repertoire was profiled, and TCRdb retains in-frame clones only, with some absent. The sample lists some 94,000 clones, approximately 92% occurring once. The sample in question was CD4+ or CD8+ T cells sorted from blood, obtained in a trial of the OX40 agonist ivuxolimab. Source of these receptors: an adult with an advanced solid tumor such as melanoma, head and neck, liver or kidney cancer. CDR3s include the opening cysteine and the closing phenylalanine or tryptophan. A D gene is named only where the DNA matches it firmly. Where a row states a size, it is once, few, many or the class of an expanded clone; other rows omit it.

V	D	size	J	DNA	CDR3
TRBV28	TRBD1	-	TRBJ1-1	TGTGCCAGCAGTTCGGACAGGGGGCCGAACACTGAAGCTTTCTTT	CASSSDRGPNTEAFF
TRBV7-9	-	-	TRBJ2-1	TGTGCCAGCAGCCTCGGCGGGCAGGGTCGATCCGGCAATGAGCAGTTCTTC	CASSLGGQGRSGNEQFF
TRBV27	-	-	TRBJ2-7	TGTGCCAGCAGCCAGACTTCCCCGGGTTCCGGGCAGTACTTC	CASSQTSPGSGQYF
TRBV27	TRBD2	-	TRBJ2-1	TGTGCCAGCAGTGGACGGACTAGCGGGAGGGTCGATGAGCAGTTCTTC	CASSGRTSGRVDEQFF
TRBV21-1	-	-	TRBJ2-7	TGTGCCAGCAGCAGGGAGCGGTGTTTGCTGTCCTACGAGCAGTACTTC	CASSRERCLLSYEQYF
TRBV5-5	-	-	TRBJ2-3	TGTGCCAGCAGCTTGGAACTAGTGATGACAGATACGCAGTATTTT	CASSLELVMTDTQYF
TRBV27	-	once	TRBJ2-2	TGTGCCAGCAGTTTATCTAGGACGGGCACCGGGGAGCTGTTTTTT	CASSLSRTGTGELFF
TRBV7-2	TRBD1	once	TRBJ2-1	TGTGCCAGCAGCTTAGCGGCAAGGGACAGGACATTGGAGCAGTTCTTC	CASSLAARDRTLEQFF
TRBV4-1	TRBD1	-	TRBJ1-2	TGCGCCAGCAGCCAAGTCCCAGGGGGCGTAAGCTATGGCTACACCTTC	CASSQVPGGVSYGYTF
TRBV5-6	TRBD1	-	TRBJ1-2	TGTGCCAGCAGCTTGCGCGGACAGGACTATGGCTACACCTTC	CASSLRGQDYGYTF
TRBV4-2	-	-	TRBJ2-5	TGTGCCAGCAGCCAAGATCTAGGGCTTAAGGAGACCCAGTACTTC	CASSQDLGLKETQYF
TRBV4-1	-	once	TRBJ1-5	TGCGCCAGCAGCCGAAAAGCCCGGACCGCGAATAGCAATCAGCCCCAGCATTTT	CASSRKARTANSNQPQHF
TRBV27	-	-	TRBJ2-7	TGTGCCAGCAGTCTCCACCCGGACTTCCCCTACGAGCAGTACTTC	CASSLHPDFPYEQYF
TRBV10-3	-	-	TRBJ2-1	TGTGCCATCAGTGGGGGGGAGTTAGGGTACAATGAGCAGTTCTTC	CAISGGELGYNEQFF
TRBV27	TRBD1	-	TRBJ1-5	TGTGCCAGCAGGACGACAGGGGGTCATCAGCCCCAGCATTTT	CASRTTGGHQPQHF
TRBV14	TRBD2	-	TRBJ2-7	TGTGCCAGCAGTCGGGGACTAAATGCCTACGAGCAGTACTTC	CASSRGLNAYEQYF
TRBV5-4	-	-	TRBJ1-2	TGTGCCAGCAGCTTCCAGGGACTCCATGGCTACACCTTC	CASSFQGLHGYTF
TRBV7-6	-	-	TRBJ1-5	TGTGCCAGCAGCTTAATGCCCGATCAGCCCCAGCATTTT	CASSLMPDQPQHF
TRBV7-6	TRBD2	-	TRBJ2-3	TGTGCCAGCAGTCTTGGACTAGCCCGTTTCGATGATACGCAGTATTTT	CASSLGLARFDDTQYF
TRBV2	-	-	TRBJ1-2	TGTGCCAGCCTGGTGTGGGGGAGGCCCTTAACTGGCTACACCTTC	CASLVWGRPLTGYTF
TRBV5-6	TRBD1	-	TRBJ2-7	TGTGCCAGCCAAGCACTTTCGCCTAATAACCGGGACAGCATTTACGAGCAGTACTTC	CASQALSPNNRDSIYEQYF
TRBV7-9	-	-	TRBJ2-7	TGTGCCAGCAGCAACGACGGGTTCTACGAGCAGTACTTC	CASSNDGFYEQYF
TRBV11-3	-	once	TRBJ2-5	TGTGCCAGCAGCTTAGAGGCTCAAGAGACCCAGTACTTC	CASSLEAQETQYF
TRBV4-3	-	-	TRBJ2-7	TGCGCCAGCAGCCAAGGGAACAGGGACTCCTACGAGCAGTACTTC	CASSQGNRDSYEQYF
TRBV27	-	-	TRBJ1-1	TGTGCCAGCAGTTTAGATGGGGGGTTGAACACTGAAGCTTTCTTT	CASSLDGGLNTEAFF
TRBV19	-	-	TRBJ1-2	TGTGCCAGTAGAATTAGGGGCCATGGCTACACCTTC	CASRIRGHGYTF
TRBV13	-	once	TRBJ2-5	TGTGCCAGCAGCTTAGCATTTGAGGGGGAGACCCAGTACTTC	CASSLAFEGETQYF
TRBV27	-	-	TRBJ1-5	TGTGCCAGCAGTTTACAGCAGGGGCTCAATCAGCCCCAGCATTTT	CASSLQQGLNQPQHF
TRBV5-5	TRBD1	-	TRBJ1-5	TGTGCCAGCAGCCCCGCGACAGGGACTAATCAGCCCCAGCATTTT	CASSPATGTNQPQHF
TRBV27	-	once	TRBJ2-7	TGTGCCAGCAGTTTCATCCCCGTGAGCTCCTACGAGCAGTACTTC	CASSFIPVSSYEQYF
TRBV21-1	-	-	TRBJ2-3	TGTGCCAGCAGCGAGGGGGAAGACAAATATTTT	CASSEGEDKYF
TRBV11-2	-	-	TRBJ2-7	TGTGCCAGCAGCTTAGGGCAGGACGGGTACTACGAGCAGTACTTC	CASSLGQDGYYEQYF
TRBV19	TRBD1	-	TRBJ1-4	TGTGCCAGTAGTCTCTGGACAGGTTCTAATGAAAAACTGTTTTTT	CASSLWTGSNEKLFF
TRBV9	-	-	TRBJ2-7	TGTGCCAGCAGCGTAGATGACCTGAACTACGAGCAGTACTTC	CASSVDDLNYEQYF
TRBV4-1	-	-	TRBJ1-1	TGCGCCAGCAGCCAAACTGGATACACTGAAGCTTTCTTT	CASSQTGYTEAFF
TRBV21-1	-	-	TRBJ2-4	TGTGCCAGCAGCGGGACTAGCGGGGGGGCTCTAGCCAAAAACATTCAGTACTTC	CASSGTSGGALAKNIQYF